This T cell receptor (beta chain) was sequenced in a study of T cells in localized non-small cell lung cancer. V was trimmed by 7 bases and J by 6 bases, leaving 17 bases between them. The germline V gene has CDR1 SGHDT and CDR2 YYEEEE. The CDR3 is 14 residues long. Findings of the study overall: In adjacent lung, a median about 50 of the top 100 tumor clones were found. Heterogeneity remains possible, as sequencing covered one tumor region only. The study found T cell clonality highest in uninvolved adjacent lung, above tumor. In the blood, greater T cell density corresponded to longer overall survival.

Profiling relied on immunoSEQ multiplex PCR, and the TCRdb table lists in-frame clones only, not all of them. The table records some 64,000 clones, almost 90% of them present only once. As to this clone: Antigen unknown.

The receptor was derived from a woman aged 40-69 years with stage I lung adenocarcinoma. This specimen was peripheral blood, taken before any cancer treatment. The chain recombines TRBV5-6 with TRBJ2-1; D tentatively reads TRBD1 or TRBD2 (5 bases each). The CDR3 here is CASYLRGQGNEQFF. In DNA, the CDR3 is TGTGCCAGCTACCTACGGGGTCAGGGCAATGAGCAGTTCTTC.